This T cell receptor (beta chain) was documented in a study of OX40 agonist ivuxolimab in advanced cancers. Study outcomes and limitations: Those patients achieving a partial response at 0.1-3.0 mg/kg showed among the lowest clonal expansion.

Worth noting for this clone: Antigen specificity is unknown.

Exclusion applied to patients with autoimmune disease history or systemic immunosuppression. Libraries were prepared by immunoSEQ multiplex PCR; TCRdb keeps only in-frame clonotypes and omits some of them. The data hold over 100,000 clones, with about nine tenths observed a single time. The germline CDR1 and CDR2 sequences are MNHNS and SASEGT. This CDR3 comprises 11 residues. Trimming took off 6 bases at V and 8 bases at J, with 8 bases between the two ends. The receptor was derived from an adult with an advanced solid tumor such as melanoma, head and neck, liver or kidney cancer. The sample in question was CD4+ or CD8+ T cells sorted from blood, obtained in a trial of the OX40 agonist ivuxolimab. The chain carries TRBV6-1 and TRBJ2-1, with D unresolved. This CDR3 reads CASSVLDEQFF. The CDR3 DNA sequence: TGTGCCAGCAGCGTTCTGGATGAGCAGTTCTTC.